This T cell receptor beta chain appears in the sequencing data of a study of blood T cell repertoires in COVID-19 (TCRdb year 2020). Turning to the overall study: The collaborator samples originated in the United States, Italy and Spain and spanned the acute and convalescent phases of COVID-19. A freely available public database, intended as a resource for researchers studying the immune response to SARS-CoV-2, is where the repertoires were released. Where HLA class I and class II types were available, the types were taken from metadata supplied by the sample provider, not from assay-based typing. The samples were drawn from two sources: the first 160 participants of the ongoing ImmuneRACE study, and fewer than 1,500 subjects contributed by 6 global collaborators. The material from the prospective study consisted of cDNA or gDNA derived from T cells, B-cell-depleted T cells, or PBMCs. A de-identified subject ID, COVID-19 status, age in years and sex were almost always included in the sample metadata. The dataset comprised deeply sampled blood TCRbeta repertoires from subjects exposed to, actively infected with, or recovered from COVID-19. Points the paper makes about the study in general: How much clinical and demographic metadata was included differed by source and by participant, and the metadata was provided uncurated.

In the germline V gene (reference sequence), CDR1 corresponds to GTSNPN and CDR2 to SVGIG. The CDR3 runs 14 residues from the cysteine to the phenylalanine. Only the CDR3 part of the read is kept: 42 bases, read in frame from the first base. Compared with germline, V lacks 0 bases and J lacks 4 bases; bases without a gene match: 4. TCRbeta CDR3 regions were amplified from genomic DNA by means of the immunoSEQ Assay, a bias-controlled multiplex PCR. On the study's bioinformatics: Within the assay, amplification of reference gene primers was used to estimate how many nucleated cells each sample contained. Sequence reads were collapsed and filtered to measure the absolute abundance of every unique TCRbeta CDR3 rearrangement. For each sample, productive Simpson clonality was calculated as the square root of Simpson's diversity index over productive rearrangements. TCRdb took this table from immuneACCESS and kept in-frame rearrangements with V and J called. Such tables lack part of the clones; where checked against another copy, unresolved V genes explain under half of the gap, and the rest is unexplained. From that table come the V and J calls and clone size; the DNA was used to work out D and trimming. In all, the sample holds 150,000 to 200,000 clones, and 65% to 85% of those were seen once. In total, the top ten clones hold over 4% of the sample.

Participants in the prospective study were aged about 18 to 95 years, lived in some 24 United States geographic areas, and enrolled through a virtual design. Cohort assignment in the prospective study relied on participant-reported clinical history from a screening survey and a study questionnaire. Exposed participants had been in contact with someone with a PCR-confirmed or clinician-diagnosed COVID-19 case within 2 weeks of study entry. In the prospective study, mobile phlebotomists collected whole blood, serum and a nasopharyngeal or oropharyngeal swab from each participant. Prospective study participants could optionally give additional blood draws and questionnaires over an approximately 2-month period. Blood samples from the prospective study were shipped frozen or at room temperature prior to DNA extraction. Comment on this clone: This clone's antigen is unknown. No much larger clone exists at a distance of one base, and base qualities are not known.

Sequenced sample: PBMCs or T cells enriched from blood (not recorded which). The V gene is TRBV30 and the J gene is TRBJ1-1, with 8 bases aligning to TRBD1. The receptor was derived from a man aged 70 or older who had been exposed to COVID-19. The DNA is as follows: TGTGCCTGGAGTGTACAGGGGGGTGGCACTGAAGCTTTCTTT. It translates as CAWSVQGGGTEAFF. Outside the CDR3, residues come from the reference TRBV30 and TRBJ1-1 proteins, so the full variable domain is: SQTIHQWPATLVQPVGSPLSLECTVEGTSNPNLYWYRQAAGRGLQLLFYSVGIGQISSEVPQNLSASRPQDRQFILSSKKLLLSDSGFYLCAWSVQGGGTEAFFGQGTRLTVV.